A selection of T cell receptor beta chains follows, all from one sample in a study of blood T cells in healthy people across ages. TCRdb reprocessed the 5' RACE reads via MiXCR and lists one record per CDR3 protein. The repertoire holds roughly 1.9 million distinct CDR3 sequences, with 35% to 50% as singletons. The source material was blood. Source of these receptors: a human donor in good health. The CDR3 runs from the conserved cysteine through the conserved F or W. The D gene is left open where the match is weak. The size of a clone is reported for some rows only, either as once, few or many, or as a class for expanded clones.

TRBV5-6	.	.	12	TRBJ2-1	TGTGCCAGCAGCTCCATGGAGGATGAGCAGTTCTTC	CASSSMEDEQFF
TRBV5-1	.	TRBD1	15	TRBJ2-7	TGCGCCAGCAGCTTGGATGGACAGGTCCCCAGGGAGCAGTACTTC	CASSLDGQVPREQYF
TRBV5-1	.	.	18	TRBJ1-1	TGCGCCAGCAGCTTGGGGACCGGAACCAGGGGCATGAACACTGAAGCTTTCTTT	CASSLGTGTRGMNTEAFF
TRBV7-2	.	TRBD2	16	TRBJ2-5	TGTGCCAGCAGCCCCTTGGGAGGGGAGTGGGGAGAGACCCAGTACTTC	CASSPLGGEWGETQYF
TRBV11-2	few	TRBD1	14	TRBJ2-4	TGTGCCAGCAGCTTCGGACAGGGGCCCGATATTCAGTACTTC	CASSFGQGPDIQYF
TRBV24-1	.	.	13	TRBJ1-1	TGTGCCACCGCCTCGGACGGGAACACTGAAGCTTTCTTT	CATASDGNTEAFF
TRBV9	.	TRBD1	15	TRBJ1-2	TGTGCCAGCAGCGTAGTAACAGGGGGAACCTATGGCTACACCTTC	CASSVVTGGTYGYTF
TRBV6-5	.	.	13	TRBJ2-1	TGTGCCAGCAGTTACTTCCGCGAAAATGGGCAGTTCTTC	CASSYFRENGQFF
TRBV20-1	few	TRBD2	14	TRBJ2-5	TGCAGTGCTAGAGATCTGGCGGGGGGCAATGAGCAGTACTTC	CSARDLAGGNEQYF
TRBV6-5	few	.	15	TRBJ2-7	TGTGCCAGCAGTTACAACAAACAAGGGTCCTACGAGCAGTACTTC	CASSYNKQGSYEQYF
TRBV7-8	.	.	15	TRBJ1-1	TGTGCCAGCAGCTTAGGGCATCTGATGAACACTGAAGCTTTCTTT	CASSLGHLMNTEAFF
TRBV7-9	few	TRBD1	11	TRBJ2-7	TGTGCCAGCAGCCTCGGACAGGTGCAGTACTTC	CASSLGQVQYF
TRBV5-8	.	TRBD1	16	TRBJ2-1	TGTGCCAGTCCCCGAACCCGCGCCGGGACAGGTAATGAGCAGTTCTTC	CASPRTRAGTGNEQFF
TRBV29-1	.	TRBD1	14	TRBJ1-5	TGCAGCGTTGAGGGGACAGGGGGCGGTCAGCCCCAGCATTTT	CSVEGTGGGQPQHF
TRBV6-6	.	TRBD1	15	TRBJ1-1	TGTGCCAGCAGTACCGGGACAGGGGTTAACACTGAAGCTTTCTTT	CASSTGTGVNTEAFF
TRBV10-3	few	.	16	TRBJ2-3	TGTGCCATCAGTGAGTCGAGGGTGGCCGTCACAGATACGCAGTATTTT	CAISESRVAVTDTQYF
TRBV6-2/TRBV6-3	.	.	15	TRBJ1-1	TGTGTCAGCAGTTATAGGGCACCTGAGAGGACTGAAGCTTTCTTT	CVSSYRAPERTEAFF
TRBV6-5	few	TRBD2	17	TRBJ2-1	TGTGCCAGCAGTTACTCGAGTACCGGGGGGGACTACAATGAGCAGTTCTTC	CASSYSSTGGDYNEQFF
TRBV28	.	.	14	TRBJ2-7	TGTGCCAGCACTCAACAGACACTATACTACGAGCAGTACTTC	CASTQQTLYYEQYF
TRBV5-1	.	TRBD1	13	TRBJ2-1	TGCGCCAGCAGCTTGATTCCGGGACAGGACAAGTTCTTC	CASSLIPGQDKFF